The rows below give T cell receptor beta chains drawn from one sample of a study of cytomegalovirus exposure and HLA in healthy donors. The assay was immunoSEQ multiplex PCR, and TCRdb's table has in-frame clones only and misses some. The table has 99,000 or so clones, under 85% seen once. The sample consisted of PBMCs. The receptors were sampled from a woman aged 35 to 49 in good health and CMV-seropositive. CDR3s include the opening cysteine and the closing phenylalanine or tryptophan. Each record gives: J gene, clone size, D gene, CDR3 length, V gene, CDR3 DNA, CDR3 protein. The D gene is left open where the match is weak. Not every row has a clone size; where given, it reads once, few, many or a size class.

J gene: TRBJ2-2; clone size: once; D gene: TRBD2; CDR3 length: 15; V gene: TRBV5-1; CDR3 DNA: TGCGCCAGCAGCTATAATAGCGGGAGCGCCGGGGAGCTGTTTTTT; CDR3 protein: CASSYNSGSAGELFF
J gene: TRBJ2-1; clone size: -; D gene: -; CDR3 length: 13; V gene: TRBV19; CDR3 DNA: TGTGCCAGTAGTAACCGGGGGTCTCATGAGCAGTTCTTC; CDR3 protein: CASSNRGSHEQFF
J gene: TRBJ2-1; clone size: -; D gene: -; CDR3 length: 16; V gene: TRBV19; CDR3 DNA: TGTGCCAGTAGTACCCCACGGGCGGGGCCTTACAATGAGCAGTTCTTC; CDR3 protein: CASSTPRAGPYNEQFF
J gene: TRBJ2-5; clone size: -; D gene: -; CDR3 length: 14; V gene: TRBV28; CDR3 DNA: TGTGCCAGCAGTTTAGGGGCGGCTACAGAGACCCAGTACTTC; CDR3 protein: CASSLGAATETQYF
J gene: TRBJ2-2; clone size: few; D gene: -; CDR3 length: 13; V gene: TRBV27; CDR3 DNA: TGTGCCAGCAGTTTTAGGAGAACCGGGGAGCTGTTTTTT; CDR3 protein: CASSFRRTGELFF
J gene: TRBJ1-5; clone size: -; D gene: -; CDR3 length: 14; V gene: TRBV18; CDR3 DNA: TGTGCCAGCTCACCCGGCCACCAGGGTCAGCCCCAGCATTTT; CDR3 protein: CASSPGHQGQPQHF
J gene: TRBJ2-5; clone size: once; D gene: TRBD2; CDR3 length: 19; V gene: TRBV7-9; CDR3 DNA: TGTGCCAGCAGCTTAGCGAAGAATGGAAGACTAGCGGACCAAGAGACCCAGTACTTC; CDR3 protein: CASSLAKNGRLADQETQYF
J gene: TRBJ2-7; clone size: few; D gene: -; CDR3 length: 13; V gene: TRBV2; CDR3 DNA: TGTGCCAGCCGTCCCCCCCGTATCTACGAGCAGTACTTC; CDR3 protein: CASRPPRIYEQYF
J gene: TRBJ1-6; clone size: -; D gene: -; CDR3 length: 13; V gene: TRBV11-3; CDR3 DNA: TGTGCCAGCAGCCGCACGGTGGATTCACCCCTCCACTTT; CDR3 protein: CASSRTVDSPLHF
J gene: TRBJ2-7; clone size: -; D gene: -; CDR3 length: 14; V gene: TRBV5-1; CDR3 DNA: TGCGCCAGCAGCTTGGTTGCAGGATCCTACGAGCAGTACTTC; CDR3 protein: CASSLVAGSYEQYF
J gene: TRBJ1-1; clone size: -; D gene: -; CDR3 length: 17; V gene: TRBV18; CDR3 DNA: TGTGCCAGCTCATCGCGCCCAGGGACAACTATGAACACTGAAGCTTTCTTT; CDR3 protein: CASSSRPGTTMNTEAFF
J gene: TRBJ2-1; clone size: -; D gene: -; CDR3 length: 15; V gene: TRBV2; CDR3 DNA: TGTGCCAGCAGTTACCCGACGGGCTCCTACAATGAGCAGTTCTTC; CDR3 protein: CASSYPTGSYNEQFF
J gene: TRBJ2-7; clone size: -; D gene: -; CDR3 length: 13; V gene: TRBV5-6; CDR3 DNA: TGTGCCAGCAGCTTCATTCGGGCCTACGAGCAGTACTTC; CDR3 protein: CASSFIRAYEQYF
J gene: TRBJ2-3; clone size: -; D gene: -; CDR3 length: 14; V gene: TRBV29-1; CDR3 DNA: TGCAGCGTTAAGGAGGGCACCCCCACAGATACGCAGTATTTT; CDR3 protein: CSVKEGTPTDTQYF
J gene: TRBJ1-4; clone size: -; D gene: -; CDR3 length: 16; V gene: TRBV27; CDR3 DNA: TGTGCCAGCAGTTTGGGGGGGCTTTACCTTAATGAAAAACTGTTTTTT; CDR3 protein: CASSLGGLYLNEKLFF
J gene: TRBJ1-3; clone size: -; D gene: -; CDR3 length: 13; V gene: TRBV9; CDR3 DNA: TGTGCCAGCAGCGGGCAGCGGGGAAACACCATATATTTT; CDR3 protein: CASSGQRGNTIYF
J gene: TRBJ2-7; clone size: -; D gene: -; CDR3 length: 14; V gene: TRBV11-3; CDR3 DNA: TGTGCCTCGTCACGAACAGACAGTCCCTACGAGCAGTACTTC; CDR3 protein: CASSRTDSPYEQYF
J gene: TRBJ2-3; clone size: -; D gene: -; CDR3 length: 13; V gene: TRBV5-4; CDR3 DNA: TGTGCCAGCAGCGAGACTAGCACAGATACGCAGTATTTT; CDR3 protein: CASSETSTDTQYF
J gene: TRBJ2-7; clone size: -; D gene: -; CDR3 length: 13; V gene: TRBV27; CDR3 DNA: TGTGCCAGCAGTTTAATGAGACAGCACGAGCAGTACTTC; CDR3 protein: CASSLMRQHEQYF
J gene: TRBJ2-7; clone size: few; D gene: TRBD2; CDR3 length: 16; V gene: TRBV6-6; CDR3 DNA: TGTGCCAGCAGTAGCTCCGGGACTAGGATGTGGGACGAGCAGTACTTC; CDR3 protein: CASSSSGTRMWDEQYF
J gene: TRBJ2-1; clone size: -; D gene: TRBD2; CDR3 length: 15; V gene: TRBV28; CDR3 DNA: TGTGCCAGCAGGCCCTGGCGGGAGGGACCCAATGAGCAGTTCTTC; CDR3 protein: CASRPWREGPNEQFF
J gene: TRBJ2-2; clone size: -; D gene: -; CDR3 length: 14; V gene: TRBV2; CDR3 DNA: TGTGCCAGCAGCGAAAACAGGGACACCGGGGAGCTGTTTTTT; CDR3 protein: CASSENRDTGELFF
J gene: TRBJ1-2; clone size: -; D gene: -; CDR3 length: 12; V gene: TRBV28; CDR3 DNA: TGTGCCAGCAGTTTCTCTCACACTGGCTACACCTTC; CDR3 protein: CASSFSHTGYTF
J gene: TRBJ2-5; clone size: -; D gene: -; CDR3 length: 14; V gene: TRBV5-1; CDR3 DNA: TGCGCCAGCAGCTTGACAGGGTTTGGGGAGACCCAGTACTTC; CDR3 protein: CASSLTGFGETQYF
J gene: TRBJ1-1; clone size: -; D gene: -; CDR3 length: 15; V gene: TRBV5-4; CDR3 DNA: TGTGCCAGCAGCTTGGCCAGGGTCGAGGCCTCTGAAGCTTTCTTT; CDR3 protein: CASSLARVEASEAFF
J gene: TRBJ2-1; clone size: few; D gene: TRBD2; CDR3 length: 14; V gene: TRBV5-1; CDR3 DNA: TGCGCCAGCAGGATCCAGCGGGAAAAGAATGAGCAGTTCTTC; CDR3 protein: CASRIQREKNEQFF
J gene: TRBJ2-1; clone size: once; D gene: -; CDR3 length: 13; V gene: TRBV5-4; CDR3 DNA: TGTGCCAGCAGCCCAACATCACAGGATGAGCAGTTCTTC; CDR3 protein: CASSPTSQDEQFF
J gene: TRBJ2-1; clone size: -; D gene: TRBD2; CDR3 length: 16; V gene: TRBV7-9; CDR3 DNA: TGTTCCAGCAGCTTAGATTGGGGGGGCTCCTACAATGAGCAGTTCTTC; CDR3 protein: CSSSLDWGGSYNEQFF
J gene: TRBJ2-7; clone size: -; D gene: -; CDR3 length: 15; V gene: TRBV7-8; CDR3 DNA: TGTGCCAGCAGCTTATCTTCTCTGACAGTCCCCTGGCAGTACTTC; CDR3 protein: CASSLSSLTVPWQYF
J gene: TRBJ2-7; clone size: -; D gene: -; CDR3 length: 15; V gene: TRBV15; CDR3 DNA: TGTGCCACCAGCCCCAGATTTGAGGGATCCTACGAGCAGTACTTC; CDR3 protein: CATSPRFEGSYEQYF
J gene: TRBJ2-7; clone size: -; D gene: -; CDR3 length: 13; V gene: TRBV29-1; CDR3 DNA: TGCAGCGTTGTCGGTACAGGAGTTGGCGAGCAGTACTTC; CDR3 protein: CSVVGTGVGEQYF
J gene: TRBJ2-7; clone size: -; D gene: TRBD1; CDR3 length: 16; V gene: TRBV13; CDR3 DNA: TGTGCCAGCAGCTCAAGTGCCGGGACAGCTCACTACGAGCAGTACTTC; CDR3 protein: CASSSSAGTAHYEQYF
J gene: TRBJ2-7; clone size: once; D gene: TRBD1; CDR3 length: 14; V gene: TRBV29-1; CDR3 DNA: TGCAGCGTGGGTCGGACAGGGGTTTCCTACGAGCAGTACTTC; CDR3 protein: CSVGRTGVSYEQYF
J gene: TRBJ2-5; clone size: few; D gene: TRBD1; CDR3 length: 15; V gene: TRBV13; CDR3 DNA: TGTGCCAGCAGCTTCATGACAGGGGGAAAAGAGACCCAGTACTTC; CDR3 protein: CASSFMTGGKETQYF
J gene: TRBJ2-2; clone size: -; D gene: -; CDR3 length: 15; V gene: TRBV5-1; CDR3 DNA: TGCGCCAGCAGCTCACAGGGCGTACGGACCGGGGAGCTGTTTTTT; CDR3 protein: CASSSQGVRTGELFF
J gene: TRBJ2-2; clone size: -; D gene: TRBD2; CDR3 length: 16; V gene: TRBV10-3; CDR3 DNA: TGTGCCATCAGTGGGGTGGTAGCGGGGAACACCGGGGAGCTGTTTTTT; CDR3 protein: CAISGVVAGNTGELFF
J gene: TRBJ2-1; clone size: -; D gene: TRBD2; CDR3 length: 16; V gene: TRBV4-3; CDR3 DNA: TGCGCCAGCAGCCAAGAGACTAGCGGTTCCTACAATGAGCAGTTCTTC; CDR3 protein: CASSQETSGSYNEQFF
J gene: TRBJ2-7; clone size: -; D gene: TRBD1; CDR3 length: 14; V gene: TRBV19; CDR3 DNA: TGTGCCAGTAGTATTGGGACAGGAACCTACGAGCAGTACTTC; CDR3 protein: CASSIGTGTYEQYF
J gene: TRBJ1-5; clone size: -; D gene: -; CDR3 length: 13; V gene: TRBV28; CDR3 DNA: TGTGCCAGCAGGTCTCCACTTAATCAGCCCCAGCATTTT; CDR3 protein: CASRSPLNQPQHF
J gene: TRBJ2-5; clone size: -; D gene: -; CDR3 length: 15; V gene: TRBV18; CDR3 DNA: TGTGCCAGCTCACCTGAAGCGGATCTCCAAGAGACCCAGTACTTC; CDR3 protein: CASSPEADLQETQYF
J gene: TRBJ1-2; clone size: -; D gene: TRBD1; CDR3 length: 15; V gene: TRBV27; CDR3 DNA: TGTGCCAGCAGTTTCGTGGGGGGACAGGGGTATGGCTACACCTTC; CDR3 protein: CASSFVGGQGYGYTF